This record concerns one TCR beta chain sequence. Antigen unknown. This specimen includes other DNA sequences encoding the same CDR3. CDR1 is SGHRS and CDR2 is YFSETQ in the germline V gene. The CDR3 contains 11 residues. Trimming took 3 bases from V and 3 from J, leaving 4 bases between them. The data stem from a study of cytomegalovirus exposure and HLA in healthy donors. Turning to the study itself: Early on, a data release was issued that held about 85 million unique TCRs from HLA-typed donors. Broader study findings: Immune exposure information available was restricted to CMV serostatus. Presence/absence analysis assumed near-uniform sequencing depth across donors.

Vbeta (60) and Jbeta (13) primers were used in the PCR. The repertoire was sequenced with immunoSEQ multiplex PCR; TCRdb's copy has only in-frame clones and lacks some. Of around 150,000 clones in the sample, 70% to 80% were seen once. Everyone who donated was a healthy bone marrow donor. The chain joins TRBV5-1 to TRBJ2-7, with D hard to call. This receptor was obtained from a man in his forties in good health and CMV-seropositive. The sequenced material came from PBMCs. The DNA for the CDR3 is TGCGCCAGCAGCTCCAGCTACGAGCAGTACTTC. It yields the protein CASSSSYEQYF.